This TCR beta chain was found in a study of OX40 agonist ivuxolimab in advanced cancers. With respect to the entire study: Ivuxolimab, which targeted the costimulatory receptor OX40 (CD134), was an agonistic, fully human IgG2 monoclonal antibody. Partial responses occurred in three dose-escalation patients: two with cutaneous melanoma and one with hepatocellular carcinoma. Intravenous ivuxolimab was administered to patients every 2 weeks at six dose levels: 0.01, 0.1, 0.3, 1.5, 3 and 10 mg/kg. The paper covers the monotherapy dose-escalation part of the phase I ivuxolimab trial, which included N of about 50 patients. A male proportion of roughly 80% and a mean age of 60 years, ranging from about 23 to 90, were recorded for the dose-escalation cohort. Patients were allowed to have had prior anti-PD-1, anti-PD-L1 or anti-CTLA-4 therapy, and 40% to 45% of the dose-escalation patients had been treated with checkpoint inhibitors. Peripheral TCRbeta sequencing aimed to test whether ivuxolimab altered TCR sequence diversity and caused clonal T-cell expansion. Among the roughly 50 dose-escalation patients, around 20 had hepatocellular carcinoma, some 15 melanoma, 9 renal cell carcinoma and 9 head and neck cancer.

Genomic DNA was extracted from sorted cells for sequencing of the TCRbeta CDR3 region. The immunoSEQ Assay was used to sequence the TCRbeta CDR3 regions. In TCRdb, the immuneACCESS table is reduced to in-frame sequences with V and J assigned. These tables do not hold every clone; where another copy was compared, an unresolved V gene accounts for under half, and the others remain unexplained. Here the sample has approximately 99,000 clones; 86% occur a single time. The biggest ten clones account for 5.5% of the sample. Here is what the overall study found, with its caveats: In the 0.1-3.0 mg/kg groups, partial responders were among the patients with the lowest normalized peripheral clonal expansion, particularly in CD8+ T cells. At doses of 0.1 to 3.0 mg/kg, clonal expansion of both CD4+ and CD8+ T cells in blood was seen between baseline and week 6. After ivuxolimab, more expanded clones were found on average in CD8+ T cells than in CD4+ T cells. The antigen specificity of the clonally expanded peripheral T cells was not determined. Low levels of normalized T-cell clonal expansion were also shown by some nonresponding patients.

As to this clone: Its antigen target is currently unknown. Per-base qualities were not stored, and no clone one base away is much larger.

CDR1 is given as SGHNT and CDR2 as YENEEA, both from the germline V gene. Reading from cysteine to phenylalanine, the CDR3 counts 16 amino acids. The only DNA kept is the CDR3, 48 bases in frame from the first base. Cut back by 5 bases and 2 bases, the V and J ends lie 18 bases apart. Patients with a history of autoimmune disease or receiving systemic immunosuppression were excluded from the trial. Peripheral blood for TCR sequencing was drawn from every dose cohort at baseline, at cycle 4 day 1 and at cycle 7 day 1. The samples were drawn from a first-in-human, open-label, multicenter phase I dose-escalation trial of ivuxolimab. Adults with locally advanced or metastatic melanoma, renal cell carcinoma, hepatocellular carcinoma or head and neck squamous cell carcinoma were enrolled in the trial. Before TCR sequencing, CD4+ and CD8+ T cells were separately sorted from peripheral blood.

The sequence was collected from an adult with an advanced solid tumor such as melanoma, head and neck, liver or kidney cancer. Recombination joined TRBV11-3 with TRBJ2-5; the D gene cannot be resolved reliably. This specimen consisted of CD4+ or CD8+ T cells sorted from blood, obtained in a trial of the OX40 agonist ivuxolimab. The nucleotide sequence is given as TGTGCCAGCAGCCCCCCTGACCTGGCAGCACAAGAGACCCAGTACTTC. Its product reads: CASSPPDLAAQETQYF.